The rows below give T cell receptor beta chains drawn from one sample of a study of cytomegalovirus exposure and HLA in healthy donors. The method was immunoSEQ multiplex PCR; TCRdb's version includes in-frame clones alone and lacks a portion of them. The sample includes roughly 200,000 clones, under 9.5% of them seen just once. Sequenced: PBMCs. Receptors were obtained from a woman aged 30 to 39 in good health and CMV-seropositive. Both conserved end residues are part of each CDR3. The order of the fields is CDR3 length, J gene, V gene, clone size, D gene, CDR3 DNA, CDR3 protein. A D gene is named only where the DNA matches it firmly. Not every row has a clone size; where given, it reads once, few, many or a size class.

15	TRBJ1-5	TRBV19	few	NA	TGTGCCAGTAGCTCGCTACAGGGAGGGAATCAGCCCCAGCATTTT	CASSSLQGGNQPQHF
17	TRBJ1-6	TRBV7-7	few	NA	TGTGCCAGCAGGCGAGAACAGGGAAAGCCCGATGATTCACCCCTCCACTTT	CASRREQGKPDDSPLHF
15	TRBJ1-2	TRBV19	NA	TRBD1	TGTGCCAGTAGTTCAGACGGACAGGGAGGAAGAGGCTACACCTTC	CASSSDGQGGRGYTF
20	TRBJ2-1	TRBV10-1	few	TRBD2	TGCGCCAGCAGTGGACAGACCGCGGCTAGCGGGAGTTGGGCCTACAATGAGCAGTTCTTC	CASSGQTAASGSWAYNEQFF
14	TRBJ2-7	TRBV27	few	NA	TGTGCCAGCAGTTTAGGAGGGATACGTTACGAGCAGTACTTC	CASSLGGIRYEQYF
14	TRBJ1-2	TRBV6-1	few	NA	TGTGCCAGCAGTGAACGATACAGTCTCTATGGCTACACCTTC	CASSERYSLYGYTF
8	TRBJ1-2	TRBV2	few	NA	TGTGCCGGCTCTGGCTACACCTTC	CAGSGYTF
17	TRBJ2-1	TRBV27	once	NA	TGTGCCAGCAGTTCTTCAAAACAGGGGAGGTCCTACAATGAGCAGTTCTTC	CASSSSKQGRSYNEQFF
19	TRBJ2-7	TRBV5-1	few	TRBD1	TGCGCCAGCAGCACAATGCCAGGACAGGGGGGATATGTTCGTTACGAGCAGTACTTC	CASSTMPGQGGYVRYEQYF
15	TRBJ1-2	TRBV19	NA	TRBD1	TGTGCCAGTAGCATTACACAGGGGGCGAACTATGGCTACACCTTC	CASSITQGANYGYTF
14	TRBJ2-1	TRBV5-1	NA	NA	TGCGCCAGCAGCCCCAAACCAGACTGGCAGGAGCAGTTCTTC	CASSPKPDWQEQFF
14	TRBJ1-1	TRBV18	few	NA	TGTGCCAGCTCACAAGCAGGGGAGAACACTGAAGCTTTCTTT	CASSQAGENTEAFF
15	TRBJ1-1	TRBV6-6	few	NA	TGTGCCAGCAGTTACTCCAACAGGCAGAACACTGAAGCTTTCTTT	CASSYSNRQNTEAFF
16	TRBJ2-7	TRBV27	NA	TRBD1	TGTGCCAGCAGTTTCTACCCGGGACAGGGGGCCTACGAGCAGTACTTC	CASSFYPGQGAYEQYF
14	TRBJ1-2	TRBV7-2	NA	NA	TGTGCCAGCAGATCAGGGAGGTTGGGCTATGGCTACCCCTTC	CASRSGRLGYGYPF
15	TRBJ1-6	TRBV2	few	TRBD1	TGTGCCAGCAGTTGGGACAGAATATCGAATTCACCCCTCCACTTT	CASSWDRISNSPLHF
20	TRBJ1-5	TRBV2	NA	TRBD1	TGTGCCAGCAGTGAAGGGCTGGACAGGGTGGGCCTCTATAGCAATCAGCCCCAGCATTTT	CASSEGLDRVGLYSNQPQHF
14	TRBJ2-5	TRBV6-1	NA	TRBD1	TGTGCCAGCAGTACACAGGGGTACCAAGAGACCCAGTACTTC	CASSTQGYQETQYF
15	TRBJ2-1	TRBV21-1	few	NA	TGTGCCAGCAGCACATCTACCAAATCAGGGGATGAGCAGTTCTTC	CASSTSTKSGDEQFF
15	TRBJ2-7	TRBV5-5	few	NA	TGTGCCAGCAGCCCCGGTGCCATTCATACGTACGAGCAGTACTTC	CASSPGAIHTYEQYF
15	TRBJ2-2	TRBV13	NA	NA	TGTGCCAGCAGCTCAGGGGGAGGGAACACCGGGGAGCTGTTTTTT	CASSSGGGNTGELFF
15	TRBJ2-7	TRBV11-2	NA	NA	TGTGCCAGCAGCTTAGAGCCCGGAGTTCTTTACGAGCAGTACTTC	CASSLEPGVLYEQYF
14	TRBJ1-4	TRBV18	NA	TRBD1	TGTGCCAGCTCACCGGACAGGGCCGTGGAAAAACTGTTTTTT	CASSPDRAVEKLFF
13	TRBJ1-2	TRBV7-9	few	NA	TGTGCCAGCAGCTTAGCGGGAGTGCAGGGCTACACCTTC	CASSLAGVQGYTF
15	TRBJ2-1	TRBV6-5	few	TRBD2	TGTGCCAGCAGGTTAGCGGGAGGGCCGGACAATGAGCAGTTCTTC	CASRLAGGPDNEQFF
15	TRBJ2-6	TRBV5-4	NA	NA	TGTGCCAGCAAGGGGGAAGGGGCTGGGGCCAACGTCCTGACTTTC	CASKGEGAGANVLTF
15	TRBJ1-4	TRBV5-5	few	TRBD1	TGTGCCAGCAGCTTGGGAAGGACAGGGGGTGAAAAACTGTTTTTT	CASSLGRTGGEKLFF
17	TRBJ2-3	TRBV7-9	few	TRBD2	TGTGCCAGCCACCCCCGTAGCGGGAGGGGGGGCACAGATACGCAGTATTTT	CASHPRSGRGGTDTQYF
17	TRBJ1-5	TRBV13	NA	TRBD1	TGTGCCAGCAGCACAAGGACAGGGGACAATAGCAATCAGCCCCAGCATTTT	CASSTRTGDNSNQPQHF
16	TRBJ1-3	TRBV11-3	NA	NA	TGTGCCAGCAGCTCCTCAGCGGGGGCAGGAGGAAACACCATATATTTT	CASSSSAGAGGNTIYF
13	TRBJ2-7	TRBV14	few	TRBD1	TGTGCCAGCAGCCAAGACAGGGGGCAGGAGCAGTACTTC	CASSQDRGQEQYF
14	TRBJ1-3	TRBV19	few	NA	TGTGCCAGTGGAGACAGGAAACCTGGAAACACCATATATTTT	CASGDRKPGNTIYF
13	TRBJ1-2	TRBV6-6	few	NA	TGTGCCAGCAGTTACGCGGAAAGTGATGGCTACACCTTC	CASSYAESDGYTF
14	TRBJ2-2	TRBV19	few	TRBD1	TGTGCCAGTAGCGACAGGGGGCATGTCGGGGAGCTGTTTTTT	CASSDRGHVGELFF
13	TRBJ2-3	TRBV6-6	few	NA	TGTGCCAGCTACTATCCCCACACAGATACGCAGTATTTT	CASYYPHTDTQYF
12	TRBJ2-1	TRBV10-3	few	NA	TGTGCCATCAGTGAGTCAGGGGATGAGCAGTTCTTC	CAISESGDEQFF
18	TRBJ2-5	TRBV4-2	few	TRBD2	TGTGCCAGCAGCCAAGATTTAACCGGCGGGAGTAAGGTCGAGACCCAGTACTTC	CASSQDLTGGSKVETQYF
15	TRBJ2-7	TRBV7-9	few	TRBD2	TGTGCCAGCAGCTTATCGGGAGGGCCTCCGGGAGAGCAGTACTTC	CASSLSGGPPGEQYF
19	TRBJ2-1	TRBV10-3	NA	NA	TGTGCCATCAGCTACAACGGGGACATCCGGGACTACCCCTACAATGAGCAGTTCTTC	CAISYNGDIRDYPYNEQFF
13	TRBJ2-1	TRBV5-1	few	NA	TGCGCCAGCAGCTCCTGGACAGACAATGAGCAGTTCTTC	CASSSWTDNEQFF